These 27 T cell receptor beta chains came from one sample sequenced in a study of post-analysis software for immune sequencing data. The study's findings and limits: Included in a set of about five TRBV segments more frequent in patients than controls were TRBV5-6, TRBV5-1 and TRBV20-1.

Their antigens are not known. Incorporated into the TCR beta cDNA libraries were unique molecular identifiers, which served to reduce PCR and sequencing biases. TCRdb fed the PCR reads into MiXCR, producing one record per CDR3 protein. Among around 400,000 distinct CDR3 sequences listed, 39% were seen once. The sequenced material came from blood. Receptors originate from a girl aged 2-9 years with multiple sclerosis.

V is TRBV27 and J is TRBJ1-5, with D unresolved. CDR1 MNHEY and CDR2 SMNVEV come from the germline V gene (reference sequence). This CDR3 has 14 residues. Trimming cost V 2 bases and J 3 bases, with 8 bases left between them. The CDR3 region is CASSLEGNNQPQHF. The CDR3 DNA follows: TGTGCCAGCAGTTTAGAGGGAAACAATCAGCCCCAGCATTTT.

This sequence joins TRBV7-6 and TRBJ1-6, with a tentative D call TRBD1 (5 bases). Trimming cost V 5 bases and J 11 bases, with 25 bases left between them. The CDR3 length is 17 residues. The germline gives CDR1 SGHVS, CDR2 FNYEAQ. In nucleotides, the CDR3 is TGTGCCAGCAGCAGAACCCCGACAGCGGCCACGGATCCACCCCTCCACTTT. Amino acid sequence: CASSRTPTAATDPPLHF.

This clonotype was seen a few times. The chain combines TRBV6-5 with TRBJ1-1; D gene unclear. Germline CDR1 reads MNHEY; CDR2 reads SVGAGI. CDR3 length equals 15 residues. The germline V and J ends were trimmed by 6 bases and 1 base, with 15 bases remaining between them. CDR3 protein: CASRLEHGRNTEAFF. The CDR3 nucleotides read TGTGCCAGCAGATTAGAACACGGACGGAACACTGAAGCTTTCTTT.

The chain combines TRBV20-1 with TRBJ2-4, with 7 bases lining up with TRBD2. After removal of 0 bases from V and 0 bases from J, the junction contained 8 bases not matched to a gene. The CDR3 is 17 amino acids. The germline V gene encodes CDR1 DFQATT and CDR2 SNEGSKA (reference sequence). The DNA for the CDR3 is TGCAGTGCTAGAGAAGCGAGCGGGGTGTTAGCCAAAAACATTCAGTACTTC. Protein product: CSAREASGVLAKNIQYF.

The rearrangement links TRBV4-2 to TRBJ2-5; 14 bases are a match to TRBD2. The V gene's germline CDR1 is LGHNA and CDR2 YNFKEQ. V shed 4 bases, J shed 4 bases, and the junction held 8 bases outside the gene matches. CDR3 length: 17 residues. CDR3 loop: CASSRLAGGPYRETQYF. CDR3 nucleotides: TGTGCCAGCAGCCGACTAGCGGGGGGGCCTTATAGAGAGACCCAGTACTTC.

V gene TRBV5-6 combines with J gene TRBJ2-7; 7 bases agree with TRBD1. The ends lost 2 bases at V and 6 bases at J; junction bases unmatched: 11. The CDR3 consists of 15 residues. The germline V gene has CDR1 SGHDT and CDR2 YYEEEE. The CDR3 is CASSLGGLGVREQYF. The CDR3 nucleotides read TGTGCCAGCAGCTTAGGGGGCTTGGGCGTACGCGAGCAGTACTTC.

This clonotype showed up just a few times. The chain uses TRBV28 and TRBJ1-6; D unresolved. CDR3 length equals 13 residues. V lost 5 bases and J lost 5, with 7 bases in between. Per germline, CDR1 MDHEN and CDR2 SYDVKM. CDR3 bases: TGTGCCAGCAGTGTGCAGGATAATTCACCCCTCCACTTT. It translates to CASSVQDNSPLHF.

The V and J genes are TRBV5-6 and TRBJ2-5; D is tentatively TRBD1 or TRBD2 (5 bases each). Germline V gene lookup returns CDR1 SGHDT and CDR2 YYEEEE. The ends were cut back, 4 bases at V and 4 bases at J, with 8 bases in the middle. This CDR3 is 12 amino acids long. This CDR3 is CASSGGSETQYF. Here the CDR3 DNA reads TGTGCCAGCAGCGGGGGTTCAGAGACCCAGTACTTC.

This clonotype has more than one count but fewer than ten. The chain links TRBV11-2 to TRBJ1-1; the match to TRBD1 covers 9 bases. The CDR3 is made up of 17 amino acids. J lost 4 bases, V lost 2 bases, and 11 bases had no gene match. Germline V gene lookup returns CDR1 SGHAT and CDR2 FQNNGV. DNA for the CDR3: TGTGCCAGCAGCTTAAAGTTTGGGACAGGGCTACGCACTGAAGCTTTCTTT. Its protein product is CASSLKFGTGLRTEAFF.

DNA of the CDR3: TGTGCCAGTAGTATGCGGAGACAGGTCGGCGACACTGAAGCTTTCTTT. The encoded protein is CASSMRRQVGDTEAFF. The V and J genes are TRBV19 and TRBJ1-1, with a tentative D call TRBD1 (6 bases). This CDR3 contains 16 residues. Trimming cost V 3 bases and J 3 bases, with 17 bases left between them. CDR1 is LNHDA, CDR2 SQIVND, per germline (reference sequence).

The chain is built from TRBV5-8 and TRBJ2-4, with D uncertain. The closer fit of TRBJ2-7 to the DNA end suggests the J call may be wrong. CDR3 length equals 13 residues. Looked up from germline, CDR1 is SGHTS and CDR2 is YDEGEE. The CDR3 region has the DNA TGTGCCAGCAGCTCTGGACGAATGGGCGAGCAGTACTTC. Translated, it gives CASSSGRMGEQYF.

This clonotype was counted between two and nine times. The rearrangement joins TRBV28 to TRBJ1-4, with D maybe TRBD1 (5 bases). Trimming pared 2 bases from V and 5 bases from J, leaving 12 bases between. The CDR3 sequence is 15 residues long. Germline CDR1 is MDHEN and CDR2 is SYDVKM. CDR3: CASSLIRPGNEKLFF. CDR3 sequence (DNA): TGTGCCAGCAGTTTAATCCGACCAGGGAATGAAAAACTGTTTTTT.

V gene TRBV12-3 or TRBV12-4 combines with J gene TRBJ2-7; 9 bases fit TRBD2. Trimming took 4 bases from V and 5 from J; bases not matched to a gene: 6. This CDR3 spans 14 amino acids. CDR3 loop: CASSSGTSCHEQYF. The CDR3 region has the DNA TGTGCCAGCAGTTCCGGGACTAGCTGCCACGAGCAGTACTTC.

The chain has TRBV7-9 and TRBJ2-7; D ambiguous. V gave up 4 bases and J gave up 0 bases, with 7 bases separating them. CDR1 is SEHNR and CDR2 is FQNEAQ in the germline V gene (reference sequence). This CDR3 contains 13 residues. CDR3 DNA sequence: TGTGCCAGCAGCTCCGGGCACTCCTACGAGCAGTACTTC. Encoded protein: CASSSGHSYEQYF.

This clonotype showed up just once. The junction departs from the called germline gene at one end, perhaps through a read error. The rearrangement joins TRBV4-1 to TRBJ2-4, with D perhaps being TRBD1 or TRBD2 (6 bases each). Germline V gives CDR1 MGHRA, CDR2 YSYEKL. The length of the CDR3 is 18 residues. CDR3 coding DNA: TGCGCCAGCAGCCAAGGCGACCGGGGGCGGTTAGCCAAAAACATTCGGTACTTC. It codes for CASSQGDRGRLAKNIRYF.

V gene TRBV29-1 combines with J gene TRBJ2-5, with no clear D. The CDR3 contains 13 residues. Between the trimmed V and J ends, which lost 2 bases and 5 bases, there was a span of 12 bases. Germline V gene data show CDR1 as SQVTM and CDR2 as ANQGSEA. The chain's CDR3 is CSVERSTGETQYF. In DNA, the CDR3 is TGCAGCGTTGAAAGATCCACTGGGGAGACCCAGTACTTC. The entire variable domain, with the rest obtained from reference TRBV29-1 and TRBJ2-5, is as follows: SAVISQKPSRDICQRGTSLTIQCQVDSQVTMMFWYRQQPGQSLTLIATANQGSEATYESGFVIDKFPISRPNLTFSTLTVSNMSPEDSSIYLCSVERSTGETQYFGPGTRLLVL.

The J gene is TRBJ1-2, the V gene TRBV4-2, with 7 bases matching TRBD1. With V trimmed by 2 bases and J by 0 bases, 3 bases remained unmatched. The length of the CDR3 is 15 residues. Germline CDR1 is LGHNA and CDR2 is YNFKEQ. Here the CDR3 DNA reads TGTGCCAGCAGCCAAACAGGGGCCTCTAACTATGGCTACACCTTC. This gives the protein CASSQTGASNYGYTF.

The chain recombines TRBV7-9 with TRBJ1-1; 7 nucleotides line up with TRBD1. V lost 1 base and J lost 3; bases outside the gene matches: 8. The CDR3 is 16 residues long. Germline-derived CDR1 and CDR2 are SEHNR and FQNEAQ (reference sequence). CDR3: CASSLVDRHWDTEAFF. CDR3 nucleotide sequence: TGTGCCAGCAGCTTAGTGGACAGGCACTGGGACACTGAAGCTTTCTTT.

This clonotype is a singleton in its sample. The chain has TRBV28 and TRBJ2-4, with 8 bases identical to TRBD1. V was clipped by 6 bases and J by 13 bases; unmatched bases: 20. The length of the CDR3 is 16 residues. Germline V gives CDR1 MDHEN, CDR2 SYDVKM. This CDR3 reads CASSKPDRAAAYGQYF. CDR3 bases: TGTGCCAGCAGCAAACCGGACAGGGCGGCAGCCTACGGGCAGTACTTC.

The table lists this clonotype with a few counts. This chain uses TRBV18 with TRBJ2-3; TRBD2 agrees at 12 bases. Germline V lookup: CDR1 KGHSH, CDR2 LQKENI. CDR3 size: 15 residues. With 5 bases clipped from V and 1 base from J, the junction kept 1 base outside the gene matches. CDR3 amino acids: CASSSSGGGTDTQYF. The CDR3 DNA reads as TGTGCCAGCTCATCTAGCGGGGGGGGCACAGATACGCAGTATTTT.

J is TRBJ1-5 and V is TRBV4-1, with D tentatively TRBD1 (5 bases). The CDR3 length is 18 residues. Germline V gene lookup returns CDR1 MGHRA and CDR2 YSYEKL. The V end lost 5 bases, the J end lost 7 bases, and 27 bases lay between the germline ends. CDR3 sequence reads: CASSSLPSGGIRAQPQHF. As DNA, the CDR3 is TGCGCCAGCAGCAGCCTCCCCTCGGGGGGAATTCGGGCCCAGCCCCAGCATTTT.

There are a few counts of this clonotype. The chain has TRBV6-2 or TRBV6-3 and TRBJ2-5; 13 nucleotides agree with TRBD2. Per the germline V gene, CDR1 is MNHEY and CDR2 is SVGEGT. The CDR3 covers 15 residues. V lost 5 bases to trimming and J lost 11 bases; unmatched junction nucleotides: 11. The CDR3 DNA reads as TGTGCCAGCAGTCTGGGACTAGCGGGGCACCTCGCGCAGTACTTC. Translating gives CASSLGLAGHLAQYF.

This clonotype was seen just once. This rearrangement joins TRBV12-3 or TRBV12-4 to TRBJ2-3; TRBD2 matches at 13 bases. V trimming: 5 bases; J trimming: 6 bases; junction bases outside the gene matches: 5. This CDR3 has 15 amino acids. This CDR3 is CASSRTSGRSDTQYF. The CDR3 DNA reads as TGTGCCAGCAGTCGGACTAGCGGGAGATCTGATACGCAGTATTTT.

This clonotype showed up just a few times. The rearrangement links TRBV28 to TRBJ2-1; D gene uncertain. The J call could be wrong; TRBJ2-7 is a better fit for the DNA end. This CDR3 region has 11 residues. The germline CDR1 and CDR2 sequences are MDHEN and SYDVKM. In DNA form, the CDR3 reads TGTGCCAGCAGATCTGGGTACGAGCAGTACTTC. Its translation is CASRSGYEQYF.

The V gene is TRBV12-3 or TRBV12-4, the J gene TRBJ1-5; D gene ambiguous. Between the trimmed V and J ends, which lost 6 bases and 4 bases, there was a span of 7 bases. There are 12 residues in the CDR3. As DNA, the CDR3 is TGTGCCAGCAGGGCAGCTAATCAGCCCCAGCATTTT. It translates to CASRAANQPQHF.

As for this clonotype: Germline is not matched at one junction end, which may reflect a read error. CDR3 loop: CASTRRGYQEAQYF. The CDR3, as DNA: TGTGCCAGCACTCGGAGGGGGTACCAAGAGGCCCAGTACTTC. The V call is TRBV3-1, the J call TRBJ2-5; D tentatively reads TRBD1 or TRBD2 (6 bases each). The CDR3 covers 14 residues. Germline loops: CDR1 LGHDT, CDR2 YNNKEL (reference sequence).

This clonotype is a singleton in its sample. This chain uses TRBV20-1 with TRBJ1-1; D uncertain. Germline V lookup: CDR1 DFQATT, CDR2 SNEGSKA (reference sequence). Trimming removed 4 bases at V and 3 bases at J, with 15 bases between. The CDR3 is made up of 14 amino acids. Here the CDR3 reads CSAMAPPGYTEAFF. In DNA form, the CDR3 reads TGCAGTGCTATGGCCCCGCCGGGCTACACTGAAGCTTTCTTT.